The clone carrying this TCR beta chain has just a few counts. Its antigen is undetermined. T lymphocytes (CD4+ and CD8+) were sorted from PBMCs. CDR3 length: 14 residues. V was cut by 6 bases and J by 4 bases, with 14 bases left in between. Germline V gives CDR1 SNHLY, CDR2 FYNNEI. The sample originates from a study of CD8+ T cells in alopecia areata. Regarding the study as a whole: Besides other cells, scalp samples also yield sequences of resident alphabeta T cells from normal skin. Especially in alopecia totalis/universalis, lesional scalp showed greater clonality than normal scalp did. Patients showed less clear TCR sequence sharing than mice, possibly partly because of HLA diversity.

After isolation, RNA underwent reverse transcription to generate cDNA as the sequencing template. Method: immunoSEQ multiplex PCR; TCRdb's copy keeps in-frame clones and lacks some. The top ten hold 4.5% to 6% of the sample, which has 200,000 or so clones, more than 55% seen once. The sequencing sample was made of CD8+ T cells sorted from blood. This receptor was taken from a human donor in good health. This chain links TRBV2 with TRBJ2-3; D may correspond to TRBD1 or TRBD2 (5 bases each). The CDR3 DNA reads TGTGCCAGCAGAGAGGGACGTCGGGCAGATACGCAGTATTTT. It codes for CASREGRRADTQYF.